This TCR beta chain appears in the sequencing data of a study of blood T cell repertoires in COVID-19. Here immunoSEQ multiplex PCR was the method, and the copy in TCRdb shows in-frame clones only, minus some. Of about 150,000 clones in the sample, just under 85% were seen once. Trimming stripped 3 bases from V and 0 bases from J, with 15 bases between. Germline V lookup: CDR1 LNHNV, CDR2 YYDKDF (reference sequence). The length of the CDR3 is 17 residues. The sequencing sample was made of PBMCs or T cells enriched from blood (not recorded which). The rearrangement joins TRBV15 to TRBJ1-3, with a possible D match to TRBD1 (6 bases). This TCR derives from a woman in her forties or fifties with acute COVID-19. CDR3 bases: TGTGCCACCAGCAGGTACCGACAGGCCCCCTCTGGAAACACCATATATTTT. It codes for CATSRYRQAPSGNTIYF.